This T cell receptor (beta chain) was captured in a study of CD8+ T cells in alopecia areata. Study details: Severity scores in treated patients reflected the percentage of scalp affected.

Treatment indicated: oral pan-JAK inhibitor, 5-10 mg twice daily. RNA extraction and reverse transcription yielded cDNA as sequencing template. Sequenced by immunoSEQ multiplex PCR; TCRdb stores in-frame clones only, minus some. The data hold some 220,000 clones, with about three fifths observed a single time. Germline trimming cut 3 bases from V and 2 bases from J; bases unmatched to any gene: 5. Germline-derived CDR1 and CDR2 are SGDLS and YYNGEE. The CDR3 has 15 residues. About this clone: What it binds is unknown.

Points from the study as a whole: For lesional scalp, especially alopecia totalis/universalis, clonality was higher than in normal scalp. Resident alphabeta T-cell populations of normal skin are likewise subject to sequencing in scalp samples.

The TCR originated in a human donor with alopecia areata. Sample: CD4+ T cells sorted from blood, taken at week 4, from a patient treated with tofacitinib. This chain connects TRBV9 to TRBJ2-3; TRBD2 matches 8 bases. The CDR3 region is CASSATGGTTDTQYF. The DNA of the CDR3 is TGTGCCAGCAGCGCCACGGGGGGGACCACAGATACGCAGTATTTT.